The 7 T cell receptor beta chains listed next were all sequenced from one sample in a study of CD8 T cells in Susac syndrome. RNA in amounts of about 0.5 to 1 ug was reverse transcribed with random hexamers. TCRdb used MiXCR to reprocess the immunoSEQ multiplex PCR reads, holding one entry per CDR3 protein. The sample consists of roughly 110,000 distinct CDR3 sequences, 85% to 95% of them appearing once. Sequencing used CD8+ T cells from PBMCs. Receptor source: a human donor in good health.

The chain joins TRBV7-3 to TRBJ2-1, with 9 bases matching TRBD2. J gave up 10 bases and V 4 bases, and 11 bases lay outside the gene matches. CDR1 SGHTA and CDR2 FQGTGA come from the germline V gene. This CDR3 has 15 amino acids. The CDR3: CASSSQPGLAYEQFF. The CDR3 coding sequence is TGTGCCAGCAGCTCTCAACCGGGACTAGCTTACGAGCAGTTCTTC.

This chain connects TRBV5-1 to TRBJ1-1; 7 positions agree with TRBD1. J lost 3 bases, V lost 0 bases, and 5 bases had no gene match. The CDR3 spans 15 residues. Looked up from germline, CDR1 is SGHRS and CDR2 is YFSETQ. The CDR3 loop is CASSLVGGAYTEAFF. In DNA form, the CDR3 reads TGCGCCAGCAGCTTGGTAGGGGGCGCATACACTGAAGCTTTCTTT.

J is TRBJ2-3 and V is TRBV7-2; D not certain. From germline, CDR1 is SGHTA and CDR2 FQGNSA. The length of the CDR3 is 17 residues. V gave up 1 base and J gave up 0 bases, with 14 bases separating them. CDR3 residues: CASSLDDGSYSTDTQYF. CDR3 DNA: TGTGCCAGCAGCTTAGATGACGGGTCCTATAGCACAGATACGCAGTATTTT.

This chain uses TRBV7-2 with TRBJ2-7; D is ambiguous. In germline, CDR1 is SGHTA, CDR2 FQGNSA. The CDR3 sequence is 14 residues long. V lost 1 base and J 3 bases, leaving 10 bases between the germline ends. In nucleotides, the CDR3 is TGTGCCAGCAGCTTAGAGTGGCAGCGCTACGAGCAGTACTTC. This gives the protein CASSLEWQRYEQYF.

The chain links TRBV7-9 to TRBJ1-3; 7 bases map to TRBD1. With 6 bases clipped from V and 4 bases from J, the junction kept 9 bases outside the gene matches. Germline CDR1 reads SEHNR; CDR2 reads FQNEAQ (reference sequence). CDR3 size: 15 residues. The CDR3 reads CASSYTTGYGNTIYF. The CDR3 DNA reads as TGTGCCAGCAGTTATACGACAGGGTACGGAAACACCATATATTTT.

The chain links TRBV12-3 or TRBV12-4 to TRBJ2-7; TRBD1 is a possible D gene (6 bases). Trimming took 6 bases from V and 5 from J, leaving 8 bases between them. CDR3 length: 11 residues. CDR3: CASSGDNEQYF. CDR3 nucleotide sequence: TGTGCCAGCAGCGGGGACAACGAGCAGTACTTC.

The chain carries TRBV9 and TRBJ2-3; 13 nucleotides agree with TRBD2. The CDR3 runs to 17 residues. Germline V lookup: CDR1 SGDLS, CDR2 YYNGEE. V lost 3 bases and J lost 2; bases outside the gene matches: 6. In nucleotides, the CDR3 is TGTGCCAGCAGCGCCCGACTAGCGGGGGGACCCACAGATACGCAGTATTTT. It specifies CASSARLAGGPTDTQYF.